What follows are 13 T cell receptor beta chains derived from one specimen sequenced in a study of blood T cell repertoires in COVID-19. Libraries were prepared by immunoSEQ multiplex PCR; TCRdb keeps only in-frame clonotypes and omits some of them. This sample carries under 150,000 clones, around nine tenths of them seen once, and the ten largest clones take 6.5% to 9%. Sequencing was done on a sample of peripheral blood. These receptors were obtained from a man aged 50-59 years with acute or convalescent COVID-19.

V gene TRBV19 combines with J gene TRBJ2-3; 8 nucleotides line up with TRBD1. The CDR3 consists of 15 residues. Germline loops: CDR1 LNHDA, CDR2 SQIVND (reference sequence). The V and J ends lost 5 bases and 3 bases, in that order; junction bases with no gene match: 7. CDR3 region: CASSPTGGVTDTQYF. In nucleotides, the CDR3 is TGTGCCAGTAGTCCCACAGGGGGTGTTACAGATACGCAGTATTTT.

The rearrangement joins TRBV15 to TRBJ1-2; 9 bases are a match to TRBD1. V dropped 8 bases and J dropped 1; count of bases not matched to a gene: 8. CDR1 and CDR2 (germline): LNHNV, YYDKDF (reference sequence). This CDR3 comprises 15 residues. This CDR3 is CATQRPGQGNYGYTF. The DNA for the CDR3 is TGTGCCACCCAGAGGCCGGGACAGGGTAACTATGGCTACACCTTC.

The chain links TRBV11-3 to TRBJ2-2; TRBD1 matches 7 bases. This CDR3 has 15 amino acids. CDR1 SGHNT and CDR2 YENEEA come from the germline V gene. The V segment lost 3 bases and the J segment 6 bases; nucleotides outside the gene matches: 7. The CDR3 region is CASSFIQGYAGELFF. The CDR3 DNA follows: TGTGCCAGCAGCTTTATACAGGGGTACGCCGGGGAGCTGTTTTTT.

The gene calls are TRBV13 and TRBJ1-2, with TRBD1 identical over 7 bases. Looked up from germline, CDR1 is PRHDT and CDR2 is FYEKMQ (reference sequence). Germline trimming cut 5 bases from V and 5 bases from J; bases unmatched to any gene: 5. The CDR3 is 13 amino acids. The CDR3 loop is CASSQGTVYGYTF. CDR3 DNA: TGTGCCAGCAGCCAAGGGACAGTTTATGGCTACACCTTC. Supplemented by reference TRBV13 and TRBJ1-2, the full variable domain reads AAGVIQSPRHLIKEKRETATLKCYPIPRHDTVYWYQQGPGQDPQFLISFYEKMQSDKGSIPDRFSAQQFSDYHSELNMSSLELGDSALYFCASSQGTVYGYTFGSGTRLTVV.

This chain connects TRBV13 to TRBJ2-1; D is perhaps TRBD2 (5 bases). Between the trimmed V and J ends, which lost 0 bases and 1 base, there was a span of 10 bases. Germline V lookup: CDR1 PRHDT, CDR2 FYEKMQ (reference sequence). The CDR3 is 16 residues long. CDR3 region: CASSLGIGISYNEQFF. The DNA for the CDR3 is TGTGCCAGCAGCTTAGGGATCGGGATTTCCTACAATGAGCAGTTCTTC.

This clone came up once. The gene calls are TRBV6-2 or TRBV6-3 and TRBJ2-7, with 10 nucleotides matching TRBD2. V lost 2 bases, J lost 3 bases, and 4 bases stayed unmatched. The germline CDR1 and CDR2 sequences are MNHEY and SVGEGT. The CDR3 is 15 residues long. CDR3 sequence (DNA): TGTGCCAGCAGTTACCTAACTAGCGGGAACTACGAGCAGTACTTC. Protein product: CASSYLTSGNYEQYF.

This clone was observed a single time. The CDR3 DNA reads as TGTGCCAGCTCACCTTATCTGGGGACAGGGATCTCAACTAATGAAAAACTGTTTTTT. Translated, it gives CASSPYLGTGISTNEKLFF. This chain uses TRBV18 with TRBJ1-4, with 9 bases aligning to TRBD1. V lost 3 bases to trimming and J lost 0 bases; unmatched junction nucleotides: 11. CDR1 and CDR2 (germline): KGHSH, LQKENI. There are 19 residues in the CDR3. Using reference TRBV18 and TRBJ1-4 for the parts outside the CDR3, the full variable domain is NAGVMQNPRHLVRRRGQEARLRCSPMKGHSHVYWYRQLPEEGLKFMVYLQKENIIDESGMPKERFSAEFPKEGPSILRIQQVVRGDSAAYFCASSPYLGTGISTNEKLFFGSGTQLSVL.

CDR3 nucleotides: TGTGCCAGCAGCCAGGCCCCGTCGCAGGGGGTCCTTATGAACACTGAAGCTTTCTTT. It codes for CASSQAPSQGVLMNTEAFF. The chain links TRBV4-2 to TRBJ1-1; 7 bases agree with TRBD1. The germline V gene encodes CDR1 LGHNA and CDR2 YNFKEQ. Germline trimming cut 3 bases from V and 0 bases from J; bases unmatched to any gene: 16. The CDR3 is 19 residues long.

The rearrangement uses TRBV5-8 and TRBJ2-5, with 14 positions matching TRBD2. The CDR3 consists of 15 residues. V was pared by 4 bases and J by 5 bases, with 4 bases of the junction left unmatched. Germline V gene sequence: CDR1 SGHTS, CDR2 YDEGEE. The CDR3 coding sequence is TGTGCCAGCAGCGGGGGACTAGCGGGAGTTGAGACCCAGTACTTC. This translates into CASSGGLAGVETQYF.

The sample holds a few counts of this clone. This rearrangement joins TRBV7-9 to TRBJ2-1; D is ambiguous. The germline gives CDR1 SEHNR, CDR2 FQNEAQ (reference sequence). Trimming took off 2 bases at V and 0 bases at J, with 5 bases between the two ends. The CDR3 is made up of 14 amino acids. For the CDR3, the DNA is TGTGCCAGCAGCTTACCTAGCTCCTACAATGAGCAGTTCTTC. Translated, it gives CASSLPSSYNEQFF. Full variable domain (rest looked up from reference TRBV7-9 and TRBJ2-1): DTGVSQNPRHKITKRGQNVTFRCDPISEHNRLYWYRQTLGQGPEFLTYFQNEAQLEKSRLLSDRFSAERPKGSFSTLEIQRTEQGDSAMYLCASSLPSSYNEQFFGPGTRLTVL.

The rearrangement uses TRBV7-2 and TRBJ2-1; the match to TRBD2 covers 8 bases. This CDR3 is 16 amino acids long. V lost 4 bases and J lost 3; bases outside the gene matches: 8. From germline, CDR1 is SGHTA and CDR2 FQGNSA. The CDR3 loop is CASSSSGRGDYNEQFF. The DNA for the CDR3 is TGTGCCAGCAGCTCTTCGGGGCGGGGGGACTACAATGAGCAGTTCTTC.

V and J are TRBV7-2 and TRBJ1-5, with TRBD1 matching over 7 bases. This CDR3 spans 15 amino acids. Germline V CDR1 and CDR2: SGHTA, FQGNSA. With V trimmed by 1 base and J by 3 bases, 3 bases remained unmatched. The CDR3 nucleotides are TGTGCCAGCAGCTTAGGGGACAGAGACAATCAGCCCCAGCATTTT. This translates into CASSLGDRDNQPQHF.

A single count supports this clone. The chain joins TRBV6-4 to TRBJ2-1, with TRBD2 as a possible D gene (5 bases). This CDR3 contains 15 residues. V dropped 4 bases and J dropped 0 bases, with 10 bases sitting between them. The germline V gene has CDR1 MRHNA and CDR2 SNTAGT. The CDR3 here is CASSGLASSYNEQFF. As DNA, the CDR3 is TGTGCCAGCAGTGGGCTAGCCAGCTCCTACAATGAGCAGTTCTTC.